These 17 T cell receptor beta chains originate from one sample sequenced in a study of blood T cell repertoires in COVID-19. The repertoire was sequenced with immunoSEQ multiplex PCR; TCRdb's copy has only in-frame clones and lacks some. The table lists approximately 120,000 clones, more than 65% of them singletons. Specimen: peripheral blood. These receptors were collected from a human donor in a cohort sampled during active COVID-19.

This clone was counted ten times or more. The chain has TRBV4-3 and TRBJ2-7, with 16 bases lining up with TRBD2. The CDR3 sequence is 17 residues long. Germline trimming cut 4 bases from V and 1 base from J; bases unmatched to any gene: 4. The germline gives CDR1 LGHNA, CDR2 YSLEER. CDR3 protein: CASSLGTSGRGSYEQYF. The DNA for the CDR3 is TGCGCCAGCAGCCTTGGGACTAGCGGGAGGGGATCCTACGAGCAGTACTTC.

The chain joins TRBV19 to TRBJ2-1; no reliable D call. The CDR3 runs 12 residues. Germline V lookup: CDR1 LNHDA, CDR2 SQIVND (reference sequence). Between the trimmed V and J ends, which lost 10 bases and 9 bases, there was a span of 16 bases. The DNA of the CDR3 is TGTGCCACTTCACCCGTGGGCGTTGAGCAGTTCTTC. Protein sequence: CATSPVGVEQFF.

The chain couples TRBV6-2 or TRBV6-3 to TRBJ2-3; D call uncertain. The CDR3 consists of 15 residues. V lost 0 bases and J lost 0, with 7 bases in between. Germline assignment: CDR1 MNHEY and CDR2 SVGEGT. The CDR3 region is CASSYSVQSTDTQYF. The CDR3 nucleotides read TGTGCCAGCAGTTACTCGGTCCAGAGCACAGATACGCAGTATTTT.

This sequence joins TRBV5-5 and TRBJ1-5; D is unclear. The germline V gene has CDR1 SGHKS and CDR2 YYEKEE (reference sequence). The CDR3 runs 16 residues. V was cut by 0 bases and J by 2 bases, with 12 bases left in between. The DNA of the CDR3 is TGTGCCAGCAGCTTGGGAAGCCCGCGAGGCAATCAGCCCCAGCATTTT. Its translation: CASSLGSPRGNQPQHF.

The rearrangement joins TRBV2 to TRBJ1-5, with a possible D match to TRBD1 (6 bases). The ends were cut back, 7 bases at V and 7 bases at J, with 20 bases in the middle. The germline gives CDR1 SNHLY, CDR2 FYNNEI. The CDR3 loop spans 15 amino acids. The DNA for the CDR3 is TGTGCCAGCAACCAAGTTACAGGGACCGGACAGCCCCAGCATTTT. Its translation: CASNQVTGTGQPQHF.

This clone was seen once. The chain joins TRBV28 to TRBJ1-4, with D unclear. V was clipped by 6 bases and J by 11 bases, with 10 bases between them. CDR3 size: 11 residues. Germline V gene sequence: CDR1 MDHEN, CDR2 SYDVKM. The CDR3 loop is CASRMYEKLFF. CDR3 nucleotides: TGTGCCAGCAGGATGTACGAGAAACTGTTTTTT.

The DNA for the CDR3 is TGTGCCAGCAGCAAATTGTCGTGTCGGCAGGGCCCTAACACCGGGGAGCTGTTTTTT. Translating it yields CASSKLSCRQGPNTGELFF. The chain links TRBV21-1 to TRBJ2-2; the table's D call of TRBD1 was not tested on the DNA. TRBV21-1 counts as a pseudogene. This CDR3 spans 19 amino acids.

The rearrangement uses TRBV4-1 and TRBJ2-1; D gene unclear. V lost 0 bases to trimming and J lost 5 bases, with 14 bases between them. The CDR3 runs to 16 residues. In germline, CDR1 is MGHRA, CDR2 YSYEKL. CDR3 DNA sequence: TGCGCCAGCAGCCAAGATGCGGCTAGAAAAGACAATGAGCAGTTCTTC. Translation gives CASSQDAARKDNEQFF.

This clone was counted a single time. The chain recombines TRBV29-1 with TRBJ2-5, with a weak D call TRBD1 (5 bases). Trimming cost V 0 bases and J 3 bases, with 11 bases left between them. This CDR3 contains 14 residues. Germline loops: CDR1 SQVTM, CDR2 ANQGSEA. This CDR3 is CSVEDQDIEETQYF. For the CDR3, the DNA is TGCAGCGTTGAAGATCAGGACATTGAAGAGACCCAGTACTTC. The full variable domain, in which reference TRBV29-1 and TRBJ2-5 provide the parts outside the CDR3, is SAVISQKPSRDICQRGTSLTIQCQVDSQVTMMFWYRQQPGQSLTLIATANQGSEATYESGFVIDKFPISRPNLTFSTLTVSNMSPEDSSIYLCSVEDQDIEETQYFGPGTRLLVL.

The rearrangement links TRBV10-3 to TRBJ1-6, with no clear D. Germline values: CDR1 ENHRY, CDR2 SYGVKD. The length of the CDR3 is 16 residues. V lost 0 bases and J lost 4, with 10 bases in between. CDR3 protein: CAISESTRGYNSPLHF. The CDR3 coding sequence is TGTGCCATCAGTGAGTCGACTCGAGGTTATAATTCACCCCTCCACTTT.

The DNA of the CDR3 is TGTGCCAGCAGCGCATCCGGGACAGGCTACGAGCAGTACTTC. Translated: CASSASGTGYEQYF. V and J are TRBV7-9 and TRBJ2-7; 8 bases are a match to TRBD1. The CDR3 has 14 residues. Trimming removed 5 bases from V and 3 bases from J; junction bases left unmatched: 6. Per germline, CDR1 SEHNR and CDR2 FQNEAQ (reference sequence).

The V and J genes are TRBV18 and TRBJ2-7; D not resolved. V was cut by 2 bases and J by 6 bases, with 14 bases left in between. The CDR3 loop spans 14 amino acids. From germline, CDR1 is KGHSH and CDR2 LQKENI. The CDR3 nucleotides are TGTGCCAGCTCACCAATGGGTGGAGTACTCGAGCAGTACTTC. Its protein is CASSPMGGVLEQYF.

The V and J genes are TRBV9 and TRBJ2-1, with D possibly matching TRBD2 (5 bases). Germline V gene sequence: CDR1 SGDLS, CDR2 YYNGEE. The V end was cut by 4 bases, the J end by 3 bases, with 14 bases between. The CDR3 runs to 15 residues. The DNA for the CDR3 is TGTGCCAGCAGCCCCTGGCGGGTGTACTACAATGAGCAGTTCTTC. Encoded protein: CASSPWRVYYNEQFF. Supplemented by reference TRBV9 and TRBJ2-1, the full variable domain reads DSGVTQTPKHLITATGQRVTLRCSPRSGDLSVYWYQQSLDQGLQFLIQYYNGEERAKGNILERFSAQQFPDLHSELNLSSLELGDSALYFCASSPWRVYYNEQFFGPGTRLTVL.

V is TRBV9 and J is TRBJ2-1; 7 positions match TRBD1. CDR1 is SGDLS, CDR2 YYNGEE, per germline. The J segment lost 4 bases and the V segment lost 0 bases, leaving 1 base of the junction unmatched. CDR3 length equals 14 residues. The CDR3 loop reads CASSVGQGYNEQFF. CDR3 in DNA: TGTGCCAGCAGCGTAGGACAGGGATACAATGAGCAGTTCTTC.

This chain links TRBV19 with TRBJ2-3; a weak D match, TRBD1 (6 bases). Per the germline V gene, CDR1 is LNHDA and CDR2 is SQIVND (reference sequence). The CDR3 extends over 14 amino acids. V gave up 7 bases and J gave up 0 bases, with 11 bases separating them. In nucleotides, the CDR3 is TGTGCCAGTAAGGACAGCCCTAGCACAGATACGCAGTATTTT. Translation gives CASKDSPSTDTQYF.

The V gene is TRBV7-3, the J gene TRBJ2-1; D is possibly TRBD2 (6 bases). Germline CDR1 and CDR2: SGHTA and FQGTGA. Trimming left V 5 bases short and J 4 bases short, with 15 bases between. The CDR3 is 15 amino acids. The CDR3 protein is CASSPDPGDYNEQFF. CDR3 DNA sequence: TGTGCCAGCAGCCCAGACCCGGGGGATTACAATGAGCAGTTCTTC.

This clone was observed a few times. The chain has TRBV5-5 and TRBJ1-1; no firm D call. This CDR3 region has 12 residues. The germline CDR1 and CDR2 sequences are SGHKS and YYEKEE (reference sequence). V lost 2 bases and J lost 1, with 3 bases in between. CDR3 DNA: TGTGCCAGCAGCTTCCAGAACACTGAAGCTTTCTTT. The encoded protein is CASSFQNTEAFF.